These 30 T cell receptor beta chains were all obtained from the same sample, sequenced in a study of blood T cell repertoires in COVID-19 (TCRdb year 2020). Library prep was done by the immunoSEQ multiplex PCR assay. TCRdb provides this immuneACCESS table in a form limited to in-frame rearrangements. Some clones are lacking; in checked studies, under half of them reflect an unresolved V gene, and why the rest are absent is not known. The sample table lists about 380,000 clones, 85% to 90% of them with a count of one. In total, the top ten clones hold approximately 1.2% of the sample. Sequenced: PBMCs or T cells enriched from blood (not recorded which). The receptors were gathered from a woman aged 18 to 35 who had recovered from COVID-19.

The CDR3 DNA sequence: TGTGCCAGCAGACCCCAGCCGGGACTCCACCAAGAGACCCAGTACTTC. Protein product: CASRPQPGLHQETQYF. The rearrangement uses TRBV27 and TRBJ2-5, with a weak D call TRBD2 (6 bases). CDR3 length equals 16 residues. Trimming took 6 bases from V and 0 from J, leaving 17 bases between them. Germline lookup yields CDR1 MNHEY and CDR2 SMNVEV (reference sequence).

The chain couples TRBV18 to TRBJ2-7, with D possibly matching TRBD1 (8 bases). The V end was cut by 6 bases, the J end by 2 bases, with 17 bases between. The CDR3 runs 15 residues. Germline V gives CDR1 KGHSH, CDR2 LQKENI. The chain's CDR3 is CASSRTGGGTYEQYF. The CDR3 DNA follows: TGTGCCAGCTCGAGAACAGGGGGGGGAACCTACGAGCAGTACTTC.

This clone turned up a few times. The chain carries TRBV5-4 and TRBJ1-1, with D hard to call. Trimming pared 4 bases from V and 1 base from J, leaving 17 bases between. CDR1 and CDR2 (germline): SGHNT, YYREEE (reference sequence). This CDR3 contains 16 residues. CDR3 protein: CASSRVFSEGNTEAFF. DNA of the CDR3: TGTGCCAGCAGCCGGGTTTTTTCTGAGGGGAACACTGAAGCTTTCTTT.

The chain combines TRBV5-4 with TRBJ2-1, with 11 nucleotides matching TRBD2. This CDR3 has 18 residues. V lost 4 bases, J lost 8 bases, and 17 bases stayed unmatched. Germline assignment: CDR1 SGHNT and CDR2 YYREEE (reference sequence). The CDR3 loop is CASSNLGVAGGHVDEQFF. The CDR3 nucleotides are TGTGCCAGCAGCAACCTCGGGGTAGCGGGGGGGCATGTCGATGAGCAGTTCTTC.

The chain links TRBV10-1 to TRBJ1-6, with unresolved D. V was trimmed by 5 bases and J by 1 base, leaving 30 bases between them. Looked up from germline, CDR1 is WNHNN and CDR2 is SYGVQD (reference sequence). The CDR3 is 22 amino acids. The CDR3 DNA reads TGCGCCAGCAGTTTTAAAGTCTCTCTGTTGTTCCCTGGCGGGTCCTATAATTCACCCCTCCACTTT. It specifies CASSFKVSLLFPGGSYNSPLHF.

The chain combines TRBV29-1 with TRBJ1-3; TRBD1 aligns across 7 bases. This CDR3 is built from 15 residues. CDR1 is SQVTM and CDR2 is ANQGSEA in the germline V gene. Trimming took 7 bases from V and 0 from J; bases not matched to a gene: 9. CDR3 sequence (DNA): TGCAGCGCGGCTGGACAGGTCGACTCTGGAAACACCATATATTTT. Translating gives CSAAGQVDSGNTIYF.

This chain uses TRBV19 with TRBJ1-2, with unresolved D. This CDR3 region has 17 residues. V dropped 4 bases and J dropped 4 bases, with 22 bases sitting between them. In germline, CDR1 is LNHDA, CDR2 SQIVND (reference sequence). The CDR3 coding sequence is TGTGCCAGTAGTAATATCGGTGGTTTGGAGGCGGCCTATGGCTACACCTTC. Translated, it gives CASSNIGGLEAAYGYTF.

In its sample, this clone was seen once. The genes are TRBV9 and TRBJ2-1, with a tentative D call TRBD2 (6 bases). V gave up 0 bases and J gave up 10 bases, with 14 bases separating them. Germline-derived CDR1 and CDR2 are SGDLS and YYNGEE. This CDR3 spans 14 amino acids. DNA of the CDR3: TGTGCCAGCAGCGTAGATTTGACTAGTGAGGAGCAGTTCTTC. This sequence encodes CASSVDLTSEEQFF.

This chain uses TRBV9 with TRBJ1-1; 10 bases fit TRBD1. Germline-derived CDR1 and CDR2 are SGDLS and YYNGEE. The V segment lost 3 bases and the J segment 1 base; nucleotides outside the gene matches: 0. This CDR3 comprises 14 residues. CDR3 sequence: CASSGDRGNTEAFF. The CDR3 region has the DNA TGTGCCAGCAGCGGGGACAGGGGGAACACTGAAGCTTTCTTT. Based on the CDR3 plus reference TRBV9 and TRBJ1-1, the full variable domain is DSGVTQTPKHLITATGQRVTLRCSPRSGDLSVYWYQQSLDQGLQFLIQYYNGEERAKGNILERFSAQQFPDLHSELNLSSLELGDSALYFCASSGDRGNTEAFFGQGTRLTVV.

The chain couples TRBV27 to TRBJ2-2; 7 bases are a match to TRBD2. The CDR3 covers 16 residues. Germline V gene sequence: CDR1 MNHEY, CDR2 SMNVEV (reference sequence). V lost 5 bases to trimming and J lost 5 bases; unmatched junction nucleotides: 11. As DNA, the CDR3 is TGTGCCAGCAGTAGGGAGGGGCCGATGTATACCGGGGAGCTGTTTTTT. Its protein is CASSREGPMYTGELFF.

The CDR3 nucleotides are TGTGCCAGCAGCCCAGGGGTTTGGGACAATGAGCAGTTCTTC. Residues: CASSPGVWDNEQFF. The chain is built from TRBV27 and TRBJ2-1; D is perhaps TRBD1 (6 bases). CDR3 size: 14 residues. V dropped 6 bases and J dropped 5 bases, with 14 bases sitting between them. Germline V gene lookup returns CDR1 MNHEY and CDR2 SMNVEV (reference sequence).

The V call is TRBV6-5, the J call TRBJ1-5; D may be TRBD1 (6 bases). Germline CDR1 is MNHEY and CDR2 is SVGAGI. The CDR3 is 13 amino acids. Trimming took off 6 bases at V and 8 bases at J, with 14 bases between the two ends. The CDR3 sequence is CASRAGAKEPQHF. DNA for the CDR3: TGTGCCAGCAGGGCAGGGGCGAAGGAGCCCCAGCATTTT.

The V and J genes are TRBV7-6 and TRBJ1-5; D possibly corresponds to TRBD1 (6 bases). Trimming cost V 1 base and J 7 bases, with 14 bases left between them. This CDR3 contains 15 residues. CDR1 is SGHVS and CDR2 is FNYEAQ in the germline V gene. CDR3 nucleotides: TGTGCCAGCAGCTTAGAAAACAGGGTAGGACAGCCCCAGCATTTT. This translates into CASSLENRVGQPQHF. The full variable domain, in which reference TRBV7-6 and TRBJ1-5 provide the parts outside the CDR3, is GAGVSQSPRYKVTKRGQDVALRCDPISGHVSLYWYRQALGQGPEFLTYFNYEAQQDKSGLPNDRFSAERPEGSISTLTIQRTEQRDSAMYRCASSLENRVGQPQHFGDGTRLSIL.

The chain joins TRBV11-2 to TRBJ1-2, with TRBD1 matching over 7 bases. The V segment lost 0 bases and the J segment 4 bases; nucleotides outside the gene matches: 8. Germline loops: CDR1 SGHAT, CDR2 FQNNGV. The CDR3 totals 16 residues. The CDR3 sequence is CASSLDRGPGGYGYTF. CDR3 coding DNA: TGTGCCAGCAGCTTAGATAGGGGTCCAGGGGGCTATGGCTACACCTTC.

The chain uses TRBV11-2 and TRBJ1-1, with D possibly matching TRBD1 (6 bases). The CDR3 loop spans 13 amino acids. Trimming removed 5 bases at V and 7 bases at J, with 14 bases between. Germline CDR1 is SGHAT and CDR2 is FQNNGV. The CDR3 nucleotides read TGTGCCAGCAGCCCGGACAGTCCACTTGAAGCTTTCTTT. It translates to CASSPDSPLEAFF.

The chain uses TRBV2 and TRBJ2-3; TRBD1 is a possible D gene (6 bases). This CDR3 has 17 amino acids. Germline V gene lookup returns CDR1 SNHLY and CDR2 FYNNEI. The V and J ends lost 0 bases and 1 base respectively, with 14 bases between them. CDR3 nucleotide sequence: TGTGCCAGCAGTGAAGCTAGGGGACAAGGGGGCACAGATACGCAGTATTTT. Translating it yields CASSEARGQGGTDTQYF.

This chain links TRBV4-1 with TRBJ2-5; 10 nucleotides line up with TRBD2. CDR1 is MGHRA and CDR2 is YSYEKL in the germline V gene. CDR3 length equals 17 residues. With V trimmed by 1 base and J by 4 bases, 9 bases remained unmatched. The CDR3 is CASSQGGVAGGRETQYF. The DNA for the CDR3 is TGCGCCAGCAGCCAAGGTGGGGTAGCGGGGGGCCGAGAGACCCAGTACTTC.

This clone has a single count. The gene calls are TRBV18 and TRBJ2-3; 13 bases agree with TRBD2. V shed 6 bases and J 1 base; nucleotides not matched to a gene: 7. Per germline, CDR1 KGHSH and CDR2 LQKENI. The CDR3 is 17 amino acids. This chain's CDR3 is CASSTSGGPWGTDTQYF. The DNA for the CDR3 is TGTGCCAGCTCGACTAGCGGGGGGCCTTGGGGCACAGATACGCAGTATTTT.

The V call is TRBV19, the J call TRBJ2-7; D might be TRBD2 (5 bases). The CDR3 loop spans 13 amino acids. Germline CDR1 reads LNHDA; CDR2 reads SQIVND (reference sequence). Trimming stripped 6 bases from V and 10 bases from J, with 19 bases between. The CDR3 DNA is TGTGCCAGTAGCACACGGACGGACTCCCCTCAGTACTTC. Protein sequence: CASSTRTDSPQYF.

This clone has a single count. V usage is TRBV5-4 and J usage is TRBJ1-2, with D possibly being TRBD1 (5 bases). The V end lost 3 bases, the J end lost 2 bases, and 8 bases lay between the germline ends. Germline loops: CDR1 SGHNT, CDR2 YYREEE (reference sequence). This CDR3 spans 13 amino acids. CDR3 amino acids: CASSSRQNYGYTF. The CDR3, as DNA: TGTGCCAGCAGCTCAAGACAGAACTATGGCTACACCTTC.

This chain uses TRBV11-2 with TRBJ1-2; D call uncertain. Trimming took off 6 bases at V and 3 bases at J, with 14 bases between the two ends. The CDR3 extends over 14 amino acids. Germline V gene data show CDR1 as SGHAT and CDR2 as FQNNGV. Here the CDR3 reads CASSWEAGYYGYTF. CDR3 in DNA: TGTGCCAGCAGTTGGGAGGCGGGCTACTATGGCTACACCTTC.

This sequence joins TRBV27 and TRBJ1-1, with unresolved D. Trimming cost V 5 bases and J 0 bases, with 7 bases left between them. Germline V lookup: CDR1 MNHEY, CDR2 SMNVEV (reference sequence). CDR3 length: 13 residues. The CDR3 reads CASSLGMNTEAFF. For the CDR3, the DNA is TGTGCCAGCAGTCTAGGAATGAACACTGAAGCTTTCTTT.

This chain connects TRBV5-6 to TRBJ1-2; 11 bases match TRBD1. V was pared by 1 base and J by 6 bases, with 14 bases of the junction left unmatched. CDR1 is SGHDT, CDR2 YYEEEE, per germline. CDR3 length: 18 amino acids. The CDR3 reads CASSLLGDRGEKQHGYTF. CDR3 DNA: TGTGCCAGCAGCTTGTTGGGGGACAGGGGGGAGAAGCAACATGGCTACACCTTC.

This chain connects TRBV30 to TRBJ1-1, with TRBD1 matching 7 bases. V lost 7 bases and J lost 4; bases outside the gene matches: 9. CDR3 length equals 13 residues. Germline CDR1 GTSNPN, CDR2 SVGIG (reference sequence). The CDR3 protein is CASRAGGGTEAFF. For the CDR3, the DNA is TGTGCCTCTAGGGCAGGGGGAGGCACTGAAGCTTTCTTT. The full variable domain, its missing parts supplied by reference TRBV30 and TRBJ1-1, is SQTIHQWPATLVQPVGSPLSLECTVEGTSNPNLYWYRQAAGRGLQLLFYSVGIGQISSEVPQNLSASRPQDRQFILSSKKLLLSDSGFYLCASRAGGGTEAFFGQGTRLTVV.

This clone was found once. CDR3 DNA sequence: TGTGCCAGCAGCTTCGGGACAGGGACTCTCGCTGGGGCCAACGTCCTGACTTTC. Translating gives CASSFGTGTLAGANVLTF. The J gene is TRBJ2-6, the V gene TRBV7-6; 9 nucleotides line up with TRBD1. There are 18 residues in the CDR3. V shed 3 bases, J shed 2 bases, and the junction held 8 bases outside the gene matches. CDR1 SGHVS and CDR2 FNYEAQ come from the germline V gene.

The V gene is TRBV19, the J gene TRBJ2-7; no firm D call. Trimming stripped 5 bases from V and 3 bases from J, with 14 bases between. CDR1 LNHDA and CDR2 SQIVND come from the germline V gene (reference sequence). This CDR3 contains 14 residues. The CDR3 loop reads CASSLRATGYEQYF. The CDR3 coding sequence is TGTGCCAGTAGTCTCCGTGCTACGGGCTACGAGCAGTACTTC.

This clone was counted once. The rearrangement links TRBV24-1 to TRBJ2-1; 10 positions agree with TRBD1. Germline V lookup: CDR1 KGHDR, CDR2 SFDVKD. The CDR3 length is 16 residues. V trimming: 5 bases; J trimming: 0 bases; junction bases outside the gene matches: 3. CDR3 nucleotide sequence: TGTGCCACCAGTGGTTGGACAGGGGGCTCCTACAATGAGCAGTTCTTC. Translation: CATSGWTGGSYNEQFF.

The CDR3 DNA reads TGTGCCAGCAGCTTGGGCATGGACAGGGACTTCAACAATGAGCAGTTCTTC. This codes for CASSLGMDRDFNNEQFF. V gene TRBV7-9 combines with J gene TRBJ2-1; 8 nucleotides line up with TRBD1. This CDR3 contains 17 residues. Germline CDR1 reads SEHNR; CDR2 reads FQNEAQ (reference sequence). V was clipped by 3 bases and J by 5 bases; unmatched bases: 12.

The V gene is TRBV21-1, the J gene TRBJ1-1; TRBD1 is taken as the D call from the table, unchecked against the DNA. TRBV21-1 is annotated as a pseudogene. This CDR3 has 14 amino acids. CDR3 in DNA: TGTGCCAGCAGTCGGGACAGCGACAACACTGAAGCTTTCTTT. This sequence encodes CASSRDSDNTEAFF.

The rearrangement uses TRBV12-3 or TRBV12-4 and TRBJ1-6, with 7 bases identical to TRBD1. The ends lost 8 bases at V and 7 bases at J; junction bases unmatched: 5. This CDR3 region has 13 residues. This chain's CDR3 is CASARGRNSPLHF. CDR3 nucleotides: TGTGCCAGCGCGAGGGGGCGAAATTCACCCCTCCACTTT.